A single sample gave rise to the 10 T cell receptor beta chains below, sequenced in a study of cytomegalovirus exposure and HLA in healthy donors. Amplification used 60 Vbeta primers and 13 Jbeta primers. The protocol was immunoSEQ multiplex PCR, while the TCRdb copy is restricted to in-frame clones and leaves out a portion. The table lists hundreds of thousands of clones, roughly 87% of them singletons. The sample was PBMCs. All receptors come from a middle-aged man in good health and CMV-seropositive.

The V gene is TRBV5-1, the J gene TRBJ1-1; no clear D gene. Germline V lookup: CDR1 SGHRS, CDR2 YFSETQ. The V end lost 0 bases, the J end lost 0 bases, and 12 bases lay between the germline ends. CDR3 size: 16 residues. CDR3 in amino acids: CASSLVGGVMNTEAFF. DNA of the CDR3: TGCGCCAGCAGCTTGGTCGGCGGCGTAATGAACACTGAAGCTTTCTTT.

This chain joins TRBV6-5 and TRBJ1-2, with D possibly matching TRBD1 (6 bases). Germline loops: CDR1 MNHEY, CDR2 SVGAGI. Trimming cost V 6 bases and J 2 bases, with 16 bases left between them. CDR3 length equals 15 residues. In DNA form, the CDR3 reads TGTGCCAGCAGATACGGGGACACCGGGAACTATGGCTACACCTTC. Encoded protein: CASRYGDTGNYGYTF.

V is TRBV5-6 and J is TRBJ2-7, with D unresolved. The V gene lost 3 bases and the J gene lost 2 bases, with 12 bases spanning the gap. The CDR3 covers 14 residues. Germline-derived CDR1 and CDR2 are SGHDT and YYEEEE. The CDR3, as DNA: TGTGCCAGCAGCTCGCCGATATCGGCCTACGAGCAGTACTTC. Its protein product is CASSSPISAYEQYF.

The chain is built from TRBV5-1 and TRBJ1-4; D ambiguous. This CDR3 is built from 14 residues. The V gene lost 0 bases and the J gene lost 5 bases, with 8 bases spanning the gap. Germline V lookup: CDR1 SGHRS, CDR2 YFSETQ. CDR3 residues: CASSLDAWNEKLFF. In DNA, the CDR3 is TGCGCCAGCAGCTTGGATGCGTGGAATGAAAAACTGTTTTTT.

The rearrangement links TRBV27 to TRBJ2-7, with TRBD2 as a possible D gene (7 bases). V lost 8 bases to trimming and J lost 5 bases, with 22 bases between them. The CDR3 runs to 15 residues. CDR1 and CDR2 (germline): MNHEY, SMNVEV (reference sequence). Here the CDR3 DNA reads TGTGCCAGCGGGGTTCCGGGGGGCACTATCCACGAGCAGTACTTC. Encoded protein: CASGVPGGTIHEQYF.

The chain links TRBV7-9 to TRBJ2-2, with no clear D. Trimming took off 0 bases at V and 1 base at J, with 9 bases between the two ends. From germline, CDR1 is SEHNR and CDR2 FQNEAQ (reference sequence). The CDR3 contains 16 residues. The CDR3 loop is CASSLAAVRNTGELFF. Written as DNA, the CDR3 is TGTGCCAGCAGCTTAGCTGCGGTCCGGAACACCGGGGAGCTGTTTTTT. Full variable domain (remainder filled in from reference TRBV7-9 and TRBJ2-2): DTGVSQNPRHKITKRGQNVTFRCDPISEHNRLYWYRQTLGQGPEFLTYFQNEAQLEKSRLLSDRFSAERPKGSFSTLEIQRTEQGDSAMYLCASSLAAVRNTGELFFGEGSRLTVL.

V usage is TRBV19 and J usage is TRBJ2-1; TRBD2 matches at 12 bases. The length of the CDR3 is 16 residues. Germline CDR1 and CDR2: LNHDA and SQIVND (reference sequence). The ends lost 3 bases at V and 8 bases at J; junction bases unmatched: 8. CDR3 sequence reads: CASSIRSSGRADEQFF. The CDR3 region has the DNA TGTGCCAGTAGTATCAGGTCTAGCGGGAGGGCCGATGAGCAGTTCTTC. The whole variable domain, filled in from reference TRBV19 and TRBJ2-1, reads DGGITQSPKYLFRKEGQNVTLSCEQNLNHDAMYWYRQDPGQGLRLIYYSQIVNDFQKGDIAEGYSVSREKKESFPLTVTSAQKNPTAFYLCASSIRSSGRADEQFFGPGTRLTVL.

The sample holds a few counts of this clone. V and J are TRBV6-5 and TRBJ1-2, with D possibly being TRBD1 (6 bases). The CDR3 length is 13 residues. Germline V gene lookup returns CDR1 MNHEY and CDR2 SVGAGI. With 5 bases removed from V and 3 bases from J, the gap between germline ends came to 10 bases. In nucleotides, the CDR3 is TGTGCCAGCAGTCCGAGGACAGACTATGGCTACACCTTC. Its translation is CASSPRTDYGYTF.

The chain couples TRBV5-1 to TRBJ2-5, with D unclear. The V gene's germline CDR1 is SGHRS and CDR2 YFSETQ. The CDR3 is 14 residues long. Trimming removed 1 base at V and 5 bases at J, with 12 bases between. In DNA, the CDR3 is TGCGCCAGCAGCTTGTTCGGTCTCGCGGAGACCCAGTACTTC. Protein sequence: CASSLFGLAETQYF.

The J gene is TRBJ2-3, the V gene TRBV6-1; D may be TRBD2 (5 bases). V dropped 0 bases and J dropped 3 bases, with 13 bases sitting between them. There are 16 residues in the CDR3. Germline V gene sequence: CDR1 MNHNS, CDR2 SASEGT. DNA of the CDR3: TGTGCCAGCAGTGAAGCGATCCGTACTAGGACAGATACGCAGTATTTT. Translated, it gives CASSEAIRTRTDTQYF.